The T cell receptor beta chain under discussion was sequenced for a study of shared clonotypes between healthy human individuals. CDR3 length: 13 amino acids. Deletions cut 2 bases from V and 4 bases from J, with 6 bases between. Germline loops: CDR1 KGHSH, CDR2 LQKENI. The protocol was immunoSEQ multiplex PCR, while the TCRdb copy is restricted to in-frame clones and leaves out a portion. The sample contains millions of clones, roughly 96% of which appear only once. This clone was counted only a few times. The same CDR3 arises from other DNA sequences in this sample as well. The rearrangement uses TRBV18 and TRBJ1-5; D remains ambiguous. The receptor was isolated from a man aged 18 to 29 in good health. The material sequenced was naive CD4+ T cells sorted from blood. The subset is: CD45RA+ positively selected. This CDR3 reads CASSPDRNQPQHF. In nucleotides, the CDR3 is TGTGCCAGCTCACCAGACCGTAATCAGCCCCAGCATTTT.